What follows are 31 T cell receptor beta chains derived from one specimen sequenced in a study of control samples from healthy donors and cancer patients. TCRdb's copy holds only in-frame clones and misses some; the assay was immunoSEQ multiplex PCR. The sample lists about 120,000 clones, over 80% occurring once. Sequenced input: blood. These receptors all come from a woman between 45 and 60 years old in good health.

V usage is TRBV6-5 and J usage is TRBJ1-2; D gene unclear. Trimming left V 7 bases short and J 4 bases short, with 13 bases between. This CDR3 region has 13 residues. Germline CDR1 is MNHEY and CDR2 is SVGAGI. The CDR3 DNA follows: TGTGCCAGCAACCAAAAGAGGGTCTATGGCTACACCTTC. It encodes CASNQKRVYGYTF.

V usage is TRBV7-6 and J usage is TRBJ2-5; 7 bases map to TRBD2. The V gene end was trimmed by 5 bases and the J gene end by 5 bases; junction bases not matched to a gene: 11. Germline V CDR1 and CDR2: SGHVS, FNYEAQ. The CDR3 is made up of 15 amino acids. As DNA, the CDR3 is TGTGCCAGCAGCCCGAGCCGAGCCGGGGGGGAGACCCAGTACTTC. Amino acid sequence: CASSPSRAGGETQYF.

The chain uses TRBV6-2 or TRBV6-3 and TRBJ2-7; no reliable D call. Between the trimmed V and J ends, which lost 6 bases and 7 bases, there was a span of 10 bases. CDR3 length: 11 residues. The germline gives CDR1 MNHEY, CDR2 SVGEGT. This chain's CDR3 is CASSHGREQYF. In DNA form, the CDR3 reads TGTGCCAGCAGCCACGGGCGGGAGCAGTACTTC.

The J gene is TRBJ2-7, the V gene TRBV24-1, with a weak D call TRBD2 (5 bases). Germline CDR1 is KGHDR and CDR2 is SFDVKD. CDR3 length: 12 residues. V lost 5 bases to trimming and J lost 5 bases, with 9 bases between them. CDR3 nucleotides: TGTGCCACCAGTGGTTTCGGGGACGAGCAGTACTTC. It encodes CATSGFGDEQYF.

The chain links TRBV4-1 to TRBJ2-1; the D gene is possibly TRBD1 (6 bases). CDR1 and CDR2 from the germline V gene are MGHRA and YSYEKL. The CDR3 consists of 17 residues. V dropped 1 base and J dropped 5 bases, with 18 bases sitting between them. CDR3 DNA: TGCGCCAGCAGCCAAGGAGGGGGTACCAACAGAAACAATGAGCAGTTCTTC. Its protein is CASSQGGGTNRNNEQFF.

The chain has TRBV5-1 and TRBJ2-6; no clear D gene. The ends were cut back, 1 base at V and 0 bases at J, with 14 bases in the middle. The CDR3 is made up of 18 amino acids. Germline V CDR1 and CDR2: SGHRS, YFSETQ. CDR3 DNA: TGCGCCAGCAGCTTGTTTTGGTCAGGAACCTCTGGGGCCAACGTCCTGACTTTC. Its translation is CASSLFWSGTSGANVLTF.

This clone was seen a few times. V gene TRBV6-1 combines with J gene TRBJ1-1; TRBD1 is a possible D gene (5 bases). The germline CDR1 and CDR2 sequences are MNHNS and SASEGT. Deletions cut 2 bases from V and 1 base from J, with 17 bases between. This CDR3 is built from 17 residues. The CDR3 DNA is TGTGCCAGCAGTGAAACCCACGGTAGGGGTGGGAACACTGAAGCTTTCTTT. It encodes CASSETHGRGGNTEAFF.

Details on this clone: The germline gene is not matched at one end of the junction; a read error may be the cause. CDR3 residues: CASSPQDSILPGYTF. CDR3 coding DNA: TGTGCCAGCTCCCCACAGGACAGTATTCTCCCCGGCTACACCTTC. J is TRBJ1-2 and V is TRBV18; weak D call: TRBD1 (6 bases). The germline gives CDR1 KGHSH, CDR2 LQKENI. CDR3 length: 15 residues.

This chain links TRBV7-9 with TRBJ2-7; 8 bases fit TRBD1. The germline V gene encodes CDR1 SEHNR and CDR2 FQNEAQ (reference sequence). Losses at the gene ends were 1 base for V and 2 bases for J; bases not matched to a gene: 4. This CDR3 contains 15 residues. In DNA form, the CDR3 reads TGTGCCAGCAGCTTAGGGACAGGGATAACCTACGAGCAGTACTTC. Translating gives CASSLGTGITYEQYF.

This chain uses TRBV12-2 with TRBJ1-2; the table's D call, TRBD1, has no DNA check behind it. TRBV12-2 constitutes a pseudogene. The CDR3 runs to 16 residues. As DNA, the CDR3 is TGTGCAAGTCGCTTAGACCCGGGACAGGGCCTATATGGCTACACCTTC. Protein sequence: CASRLDPGQGLYGYTF.

The chain couples TRBV5-6 to TRBJ1-2; a possible D gene is TRBD1 (6 bases). This CDR3 spans 12 amino acids. The V and J ends lost 1 base and 11 bases respectively, with 12 bases between them. Per the germline V gene, CDR1 is SGHDT and CDR2 is YYEEEE. The CDR3 DNA follows: TGTGCCAGCAGCTTGCGGGACAAACAGTACACCTTC. As protein: CASSLRDKQYTF.

This clone turned up a few times. The chain joins TRBV2 to TRBJ2-7; 8 bases fit TRBD2. The CDR3 consists of 12 residues. From germline, CDR1 is SNHLY and CDR2 FYNNEI. CDR3 loop: CAQRGQSYEQYF. The CDR3, as DNA: TGTGCGCAGCGGGGGCAGTCCTACGAGCAGTACTTC.

The CDR3 spells CASSQGVGRWETQYF. The CDR3 nucleotides are TGTGCCAGCAGCCAAGGAGTGGGCCGCTGGGAGACCCAGTACTTC. The chain uses TRBV3-1 (or the pseudogene TRBV3-2) and TRBJ2-5; the D is unclear. Germline CDR1 LGHDT, CDR2 YNNKEL (reference sequence). CDR3 length: 15 residues. The V and J ends lost 1 base and 5 bases respectively, with 14 bases between them.

The chain carries TRBV3-1 (or the pseudogene TRBV3-2) and TRBJ1-2; possibly TRBD1 for D (6 bases). Germline CDR1 is LGHDT and CDR2 is YNNKEL (reference sequence). Trimming stripped 4 bases from V and 4 bases from J, with 25 bases between. The CDR3 is 18 residues long. The CDR3 sequence is CASSPLALMPGVIYGYTF. As DNA, the CDR3 is TGTGCCAGCAGCCCTCTTGCCTTGATGCCAGGGGTGATCTATGGCTACACCTTC.

This clone has only one observation. This sequence joins TRBV27 and TRBJ2-3, with 7 bases that match TRBD2. V gave up 2 bases and J gave up 3 bases; unmatched junction bases: 11. CDR3 length: 17 amino acids. CDR1 is MNHEY, CDR2 SMNVEV, per germline (reference sequence). This chain's CDR3 is CASSLGTMLADTDTQYF. For the CDR3, the DNA is TGTGCCAGCAGTTTAGGTACCATGCTAGCGGATACAGATACGCAGTATTTT.

V gene TRBV7-9 combines with J gene TRBJ1-1; the D is unclear. With 4 bases removed from V and 0 bases from J, the gap between germline ends came to 6 bases. The CDR3 spans 13 residues. From germline, CDR1 is SEHNR and CDR2 FQNEAQ (reference sequence). For the CDR3, the DNA is TGTGCCAGCAGCTCCCAACTGAACACTGAAGCTTTCTTT. It specifies CASSSQLNTEAFF.

CDR3 residues: CASSDSVQETQYF. The CDR3 DNA sequence: TGTGCCAGCAGTGATAGCGTGCAAGAGACCCAGTACTTC. The chain has TRBV25-1 and TRBJ2-5; tentative D call: TRBD2 (5 bases). Germline-derived CDR1 and CDR2 are MGHDK and SYGVNS. Between the trimmed V and J ends, which lost 3 bases and 2 bases, there was a span of 7 bases. This CDR3 region has 13 residues.

The chain links TRBV5-1 to TRBJ2-7, with 9 bases that match TRBD1. Germline assignment: CDR1 SGHRS and CDR2 YFSETQ. The CDR3 is made up of 16 amino acids. V trimming: 3 bases; J trimming: 5 bases; junction bases outside the gene matches: 12. The CDR3 region is CASSYLSLDRGHEQYF. The CDR3 region has the DNA TGCGCCAGCAGCTACCTTTCCCTGGACAGGGGTCACGAGCAGTACTTC.

The rearrangement joins TRBV28 to TRBJ2-3; maybe TRBD2 (6 bases). Germline V gene data show CDR1 as MDHEN and CDR2 as SYDVKM. Trimming took off 9 bases at V and 0 bases at J, with 10 bases between the two ends. CDR3 size: 13 residues. As DNA, the CDR3 is TGTGCCAGTGGGACTTATAGCACAGATACGCAGTATTTT. Protein: CASGTYSTDTQYF.

V is TRBV5-8 and J is TRBJ2-1; 15 bases align to TRBD2. Germline V gene data show CDR1 as SGHTS and CDR2 as YDEGEE. This CDR3 comprises 16 residues. V trimming: 6 bases; J trimming: 9 bases; junction bases outside the gene matches: 10. The CDR3 DNA reads TGTGCCAGCACCAATGGACTAGCGGGGGGGAAGGGTGAGCAGTTCTTC. Encoded protein: CASTNGLAGGKGEQFF.

This chain links TRBV27 with TRBJ2-2; D unresolved. V gave up 5 bases and J gave up 7 bases, with 8 bases separating them. The length of the CDR3 is 12 residues. Per the germline V gene, CDR1 is MNHEY and CDR2 is SMNVEV (reference sequence). The CDR3 sequence is CASSIWGGELFF. DNA of the CDR3: TGTGCCAGCAGTATCTGGGGCGGGGAGCTGTTTTTT.

The rearrangement joins TRBV9 to TRBJ2-3, with D possibly matching TRBD2 (6 bases). The CDR3 consists of 15 residues. V dropped 4 bases and J dropped 2 bases, with 14 bases sitting between them. From germline, CDR1 is SGDLS and CDR2 YYNGEE. The CDR3: CASSTGTVITDTQYF. The CDR3 nucleotides are TGTGCCAGCAGCACCGGGACTGTGATCACAGATACGCAGTATTTT.

The J gene is TRBJ1-1, the V gene TRBV7-9; 9 bases agree with TRBD1. The CDR3 has 15 amino acids. V lost 5 bases to trimming and J lost 7 bases; unmatched junction nucleotides: 11. Germline V gene data show CDR1 as SEHNR and CDR2 as FQNEAQ (reference sequence). DNA of the CDR3: TGTGCCAGCAGCCCATATGGACAGGGGAGGTATGAAGCTTTCTTT. Its translation is CASSPYGQGRYEAFF.

The chain has TRBV28 and TRBJ1-1, with 9 bases fitting TRBD1. The CDR3 consists of 12 residues. Looked up from germline, CDR1 is MDHEN and CDR2 is SYDVKM. J gave up 8 bases and V 3 bases, and 1 base lay outside the gene matches. The DNA of the CDR3 is TGTGCCAGCAGTTTCGGGACAGGGGAAGCTTTCTTT. Protein product: CASSFGTGEAFF.

V is TRBV2 and J is TRBJ2-3, with D perhaps being TRBD1 or TRBD2 (5 bases each). The CDR3 sequence is 16 residues long. CDR1 and CDR2 (germline): SNHLY, FYNNEI. The V gene lost 6 bases and the J gene lost 2 bases, with 18 bases spanning the gap. This chain's CDR3 is CASRLTARDFTDTQYF. The CDR3 DNA follows: TGTGCCAGCAGGCTGACAGCACGGGATTTCACAGATACGCAGTATTTT.

V usage is TRBV7-9 and J usage is TRBJ2-1; D possibly corresponds to TRBD2 (6 bases). Per germline, CDR1 SEHNR and CDR2 FQNEAQ (reference sequence). This CDR3 contains 14 residues. V lost 11 bases to trimming and J lost 0 bases, with 14 bases between them. In DNA form, the CDR3 reads TGTGCCGGGAGGCCAGAAGGCTCCTACAATGAGCAGTTCTTC. Its protein is CAGRPEGSYNEQFF.

The chain is built from TRBV27 and TRBJ1-6; D is unclear. Germline CDR1 and CDR2: MNHEY and SMNVEV (reference sequence). V was cut by 2 bases and J by 0 bases, with 11 bases left in between. The length of the CDR3 is 17 residues. CDR3 protein: CASSLTVLSSYNSPLHF. The CDR3, as DNA: TGTGCCAGCAGTTTAACTGTGTTGAGCTCCTATAATTCACCCCTCCACTTT.

V and J are TRBV24-1 and TRBJ1-2; D unresolved. This CDR3 is built from 12 residues. V shed 5 bases and J shed 4 bases, with 7 bases lying between them. Per germline, CDR1 KGHDR and CDR2 SFDVKD. Here the CDR3 reads CATSVGSYGYTF. In DNA form, the CDR3 reads TGTGCCACCAGTGTGGGGAGCTATGGCTACACCTTC.

This clone has only a few counts. The chain has TRBV7-8 and TRBJ1-1; no definite D call. The CDR3 is made up of 13 amino acids. Germline V gene sequence: CDR1 SGHVS, CDR2 FQNEAQ. V dropped 5 bases and J dropped 0 bases, with 7 bases sitting between them. The DNA of the CDR3 is TGTGCCAGCAGCCCATCAGTGAACACTGAAGCTTTCTTT. Amino acids: CASSPSVNTEAFF.

The chain couples TRBV5-1 to TRBJ2-5; 8 bases are a match to TRBD2. The J segment lost 1 base and the V segment lost 3 bases, leaving 5 bases of the junction unmatched. CDR1 and CDR2 (germline): SGHRS, YFSETQ. There are 15 residues in the CDR3. CDR3 sequence (DNA): TGCGCCAGCAGCTCAAGGGGACTAGTCCAAGAGACCCAGTACTTC. It translates to CASSSRGLVQETQYF. The whole variable domain, remainder taken from reference TRBV5-1 and TRBJ2-5, is KAGVTQTPRYLIKTRGQQVTLSCSPISGHRSVSWYQQTPGQGLQFLFEYFSETQRNKGNFPGRFSGRQFSNSRSEMNVSTLELGDSALYLCASSSRGLVQETQYFGPGTRLLVL.

The rearrangement uses TRBV7-9 and TRBJ1-3; no clear D. The CDR3 extends over 13 amino acids. CDR1 is SEHNR, CDR2 FQNEAQ, per germline (reference sequence). The V and J ends lost 2 bases and 3 bases respectively, with 5 bases between them. CDR3 loop: CASSLSSGNTIYF. CDR3 in DNA: TGTGCCAGCAGCTTATCCAGTGGAAACACCATATATTTT.